This is a list of T cell receptor beta chains from one sample in a study of blood T cells in healthy people across ages. TCRdb re-derived calls from the 5' RACE reads in MiXCR, one entry per CDR3 protein. The sample contains approximately 490,000 distinct CDR3 sequences, 24% of which appear only once. This sample was also put to use in a study of T cells of mothers and their children.

Sequencing was performed on blood. All receptors come from a boy between 5 and 17 years old in good health. Both conserved end residues are part of each CDR3. Each record gives: V gene, CDR3 protein.

V gene: TRBV28; CDR3 protein: CASSLGRRVAKNIQYF
V gene: TRBV11-3; CDR3 protein: CASSPSEWGTDTQYF
V gene: TRBV27; CDR3 protein: CASSYRPQGQPQHF
V gene: TRBV6-4; CDR3 protein: CASSEGTGGADTQYF
V gene: TRBV7-9; CDR3 protein: CASSLEGTLLRVTQYF
V gene: TRBV4-2; CDR3 protein: CASNPDFSYNEQFF
V gene: TRBV19; CDR3 protein: CASSLFWQGDYGYTF
V gene: TRBV29-1; CDR3 protein: CSVEDGQGPGNTIYF
V gene: TRBV5-5; CDR3 protein: CASSFLTLASGANVLTF
V gene: TRBV5-8; CDR3 protein: CASTQTYGYTF
V gene: TRBV14; CDR3 protein: CASSQDPKRGRVNTEAFF
V gene: TRBV18; CDR3 protein: CASSTDQGTGNTIYF
V gene: TRBV20-1; CDR3 protein: CSARERRGLSNQPQHF
V gene: TRBV28; CDR3 protein: CASSLCIVDDRGADTEAFF
V gene: TRBV19; CDR3 protein: CASSKVLAAIYNEQFF